Sequencing of this TCR beta chain was carried out in a study of early T cells in non-severe SARS-CoV-2 infection. Study information: Sequencing targeted bulk RNA from unsorted whole blood, leaving chains unpaired.

Individual cDNA molecules carried attached unique molecular identifiers. TCRdb re-called the 5' RACE reads through MiXCR, storing one row per CDR3 protein. The table lists tens of thousands of distinct CDR3 sequences, around 16% of them singletons. Study-level findings and limits: There was a bias toward anti-spike CD8 responses in VDJdb matching, which missed private and CD4 specificities.

This clonotype has more than one count but fewer than ten. The target antigen is unknown. Germline V gene data show CDR1 as DFQATT and CDR2 as SNEGSKA (reference sequence). Trimming shortened V by 4 bases and J by 3 bases, and 10 bases separated the two germline ends. This CDR3 contains 12 residues. The specimen was whole blood, collected at baseline. The gene calls are TRBV20-1 and TRBJ2-7, with a possible D match to TRBD2 (6 bases). The sequence came from an adult who was a healthcare worker with PCR-confirmed SARS-CoV-2 infection or an uninfected control (not recorded which). This chain's CDR3 is CSAMGEVYEQYF. In nucleotides, the CDR3 is TGCAGTGCTATGGGGGAGGTCTACGAGCAGTACTTC.